The present T cell receptor (beta chain) was sequenced within a study of T cell responses to AZD1222 COVID-19 vaccine. The method was immunoSEQ multiplex PCR; TCRdb's version includes in-frame clones alone and lacks a portion of them. The sample records around 120,000 clones, about 91% being singletons. Study observations and caveats: Regions 160-218 and 743-854 dominated among vaccine-associated CD4 TCRs spanning spike. The study reported that nearly half of spike-specific TCRs target unmutated variant regions.

A word on this clone: Its antigen remains unidentified.

Trimming took 1 base from V and 8 from J, leaving 18 bases between them. Germline CDR1 is SGHTA and CDR2 is FQGNSA. The CDR3 is 16 residues long. The specimen comprised peripheral blood, sampled on day 0 of AZD1222 vaccination. The receptor was derived from an adult in good health. The gene calls are TRBV7-2 and TRBJ2-1; no reliable D call. CDR3: CASSLVNLGRHDEQFF. In nucleotides, the CDR3 is TGTGCCAGCAGCTTAGTGAACTTGGGCAGGCACGATGAGCAGTTCTTC.